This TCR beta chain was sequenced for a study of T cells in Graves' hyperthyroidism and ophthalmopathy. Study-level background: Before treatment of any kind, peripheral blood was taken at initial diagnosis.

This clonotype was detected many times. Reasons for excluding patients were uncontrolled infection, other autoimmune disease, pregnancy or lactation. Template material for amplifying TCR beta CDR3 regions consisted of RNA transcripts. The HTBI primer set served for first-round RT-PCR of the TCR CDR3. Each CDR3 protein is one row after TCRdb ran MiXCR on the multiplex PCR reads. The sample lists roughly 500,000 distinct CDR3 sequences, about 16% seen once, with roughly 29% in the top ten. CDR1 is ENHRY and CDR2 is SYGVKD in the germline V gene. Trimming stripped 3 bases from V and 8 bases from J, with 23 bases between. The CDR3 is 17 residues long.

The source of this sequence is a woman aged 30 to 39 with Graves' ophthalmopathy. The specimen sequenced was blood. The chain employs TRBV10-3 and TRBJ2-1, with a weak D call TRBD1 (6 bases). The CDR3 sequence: CAISDPVSGVTSYEQFF. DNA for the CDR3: TGTGCCATCAGTGACCCAGTTTCAGGGGTCACCTCGTATGAGCAGTTCTTC.